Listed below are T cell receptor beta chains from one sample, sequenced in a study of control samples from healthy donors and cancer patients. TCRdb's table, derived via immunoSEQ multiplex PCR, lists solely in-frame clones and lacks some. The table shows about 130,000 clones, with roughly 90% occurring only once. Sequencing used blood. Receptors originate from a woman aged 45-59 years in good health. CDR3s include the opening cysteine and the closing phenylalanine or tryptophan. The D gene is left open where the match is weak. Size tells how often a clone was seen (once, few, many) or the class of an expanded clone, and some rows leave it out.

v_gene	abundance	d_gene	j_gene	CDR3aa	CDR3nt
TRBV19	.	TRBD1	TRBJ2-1	CASSIEPTGAPYNEQFF	TGTGCCAGTAGTATAGAGCCGACAGGGGCACCCTACAATGAGCAGTTCTTC
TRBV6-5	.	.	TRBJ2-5	CASRDGGQETQYF	TGTGCCAGCAGGGACGGGGGCCAAGAGACCCAGTACTTC
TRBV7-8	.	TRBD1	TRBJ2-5	CASSRRRRGRIETQYF	TGTGCCAGCAGCCGACGCCGCAGGGGGCGCATCGAGACCCAGTACTTC
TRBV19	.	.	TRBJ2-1	CASLPGTSRGDEQFF	TGTGCCAGCCTACCCGGGACTTCTCGGGGCGATGAGCAGTTCTTC
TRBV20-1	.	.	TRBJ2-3	CSASSADTSTDTQYF	TGCAGTGCTAGTTCCGCAGATACTAGCACAGATACGCAGTATTTT
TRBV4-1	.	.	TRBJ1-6	CASSQEPLYNSPLHF	TGCGCCAGCAGCCAAGAACCCCTCTATAATTCACCCCTCCACTTT
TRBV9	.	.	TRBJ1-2	CASSDPKLYHGYTF	TGTGCCAGCAGCGATCCGAAGTTGTACCATGGCTACACCTTC
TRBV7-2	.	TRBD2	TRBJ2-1	CASSLVAGANNEQFF	TGTGCCAGCAGCTTAGTAGCGGGGGCAAACAATGAGCAGTTCTTC
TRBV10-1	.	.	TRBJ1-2	CASSESTRDDATYTF	TGCGCCAGCAGTGAGTCGACTCGGGACGACGCCACCTACACCTTC
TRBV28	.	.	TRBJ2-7	CASSIGQPYEQYF	TGTGCCAGCAGTATCGGACAGCCCTACGAGCAGTACTTC
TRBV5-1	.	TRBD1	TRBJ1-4	CASSLARQGMGAWDEKLFF	TGCGCCAGCAGCTTGGCCAGACAGGGAATGGGCGCATGGGACGAAAAACTGTTTTTT
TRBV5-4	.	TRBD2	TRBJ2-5	CASSKSGSDVETQYF	TGTGCCAGCAGTAAAAGCGGGAGCGACGTAGAGACCCAGTACTTC
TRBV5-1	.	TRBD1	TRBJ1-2	CASSLAGGQYGYTF	TGCGCCAGCAGCTTGGCAGGGGGACAGTATGGCTACACCTTC
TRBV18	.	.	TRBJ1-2	CASSPPNRDRGYTF	TGTGCCAGCTCACCACCGAACAGGGATCGCGGCTACACCTTC
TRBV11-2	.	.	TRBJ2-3	CASSPQTSPTDTQYF	TGTGCCAGCAGCCCCCAGACATCCCCCACAGATACGCAGTATTTT
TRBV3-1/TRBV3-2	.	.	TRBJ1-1	CASSQRGGTEAFF	TGTGCCAGCAGCCAACGGGGAGGGACTGAAGCTTTCTTT
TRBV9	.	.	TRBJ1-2	CASSVEAGGYTF	TGTGCCAGCAGCGTAGAGGCGGGCGGCTACACCTTC
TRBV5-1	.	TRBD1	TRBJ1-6	CASSRRLDRNNSPLHF	TGCGCCAGCAGCAGACGGTTGGACAGGAATAATTCACCCCTCCACTTT
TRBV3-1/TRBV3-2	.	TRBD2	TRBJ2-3	CASSQLLAGATDTQYF	TGTGCCAGCAGCCAATTGCTAGCGGGGGCCACAGATACGCAGTATTTT
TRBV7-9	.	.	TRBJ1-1	CASSPTGRGGTEAFF	TGTGCCAGCAGCCCCACTGGCAGGGGAGGCACTGAAGCTTTCTTT
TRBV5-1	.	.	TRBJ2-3	CASSLGQTADTQYF	TGCGCCAGCAGCTTGGGGCAGACGGCAGATACGCAGTATTTT
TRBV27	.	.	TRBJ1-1	CASSPLGFGTEAFF	TGTGCCAGCAGTCCCCTGGGGTTTGGAACTGAAGCTTTCTTT
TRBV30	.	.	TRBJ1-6	CAWRATDFNSPLHF	TGTGCCTGGAGAGCGACGGATTTTAATTCACCCCTCCACTTT
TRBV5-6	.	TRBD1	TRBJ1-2	CASSMGQGVNYGYTF	TGTGCCAGCAGCATGGGACAGGGGGTAAACTATGGCTACACCTTC
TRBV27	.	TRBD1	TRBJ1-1	CASSLQGQGTAFF	TGTGCCAGCAGTTTACAGGGACAGGGGACAGCTTTCTTT
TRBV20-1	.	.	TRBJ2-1	CSASSPTEGQFF	TGCAGTGCTAGTTCCCCCACTGAGGGGCAGTTCTTC
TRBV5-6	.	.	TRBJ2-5	CASSLVPGAYQETQYF	TGTGCCAGCAGCTTGGTCCCAGGGGCCTACCAAGAGACCCAGTACTTC
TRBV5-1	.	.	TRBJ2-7	CASSLGQWEQYF	TGCGCCAGCAGCCTCGGACAGTGGGAGCAGTACTTC
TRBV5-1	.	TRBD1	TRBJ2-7	CASSLGQGTNYEQYF	TGCGCCAGCAGCCTAGGACAGGGAACCAACTACGAGCAGTACTTC
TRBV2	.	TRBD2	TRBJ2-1	CASSEGAGEQFF	TGTGCCAGCAGTGAAGGAGCGGGGGAGCAGTTCTTC
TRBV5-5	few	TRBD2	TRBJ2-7	CASSMGLAQIYEQYF	TGTGCCAGCAGCATGGGACTAGCCCAAATCTACGAGCAGTACTTC
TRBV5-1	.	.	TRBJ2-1	CASSLRAQGTTGNEQFF	TGCGCCAGCAGCTTGAGGGCCCAGGGGACTACGGGCAATGAGCAGTTCTTC
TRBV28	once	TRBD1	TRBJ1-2	CASHKRPGQIYGYTF	TGTGCCAGCCATAAAAGACCGGGACAGATCTATGGCTACACCTTC
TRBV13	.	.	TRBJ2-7	CASSSRLDSLAEQYF	TGTGCCAGCAGCTCCCGTTTGGACAGCTTGGCCGAGCAGTACTTC
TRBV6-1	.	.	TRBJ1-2	CASSEAWPGYGYTF	TGTGCCAGCAGTGAAGCGTGGCCTGGCTATGGCTACACCTTC
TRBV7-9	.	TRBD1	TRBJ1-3	CASTPTGSPGNTIYF	TGTGCCAGCACACCGACAGGGAGTCCTGGAAACACCATATATTTT
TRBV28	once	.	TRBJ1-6	CASSLPRGGRRYNSPLHF	TGTGCCAGCAGTTTACCACGAGGGGGGCGCCGCTATAATTCACCCCTCCACTTT
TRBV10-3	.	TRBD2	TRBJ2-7	CAISARLASYEQYF	TGTGCCATCAGTGCCCGACTAGCGAGCTACGAGCAGTACTTC
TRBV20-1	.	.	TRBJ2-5	CSASSLGIRETQYF	TGCAGTGCTAGTTCTCTAGGGATCAGGGAGACCCAGTACTTC
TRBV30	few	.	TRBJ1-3	CAWSTGTIAGNTIYF	TGTGCCTGGAGTACAGGGACGATTGCGGGAAACACCATATATTTT
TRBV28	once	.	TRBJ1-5	CASSLSFRGELANQPQHF	TGTGCCAGCAGTTTATCTTTCAGGGGAGAATTGGCAAACCAGCCCCAGCATTTT
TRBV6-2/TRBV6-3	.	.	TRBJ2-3	CASSKPGLLDTQYF	TGTGCCAGCAGTAAACCGGGACTTTTAGATACGCAGTATTTT
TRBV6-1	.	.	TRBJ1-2	CASSDKGSYTF	TGTGCCAGCAGTGATAAAGGGAGCTACACCTTC
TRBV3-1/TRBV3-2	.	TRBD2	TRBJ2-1	CASSPSSGGARYEQFF	TGTGCCAGCAGCCCGTCGAGCGGGGGGGCCCGTTATGAGCAGTTCTTC
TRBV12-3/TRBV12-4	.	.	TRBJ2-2	CASSVFNTGELFF	TGTGCCAGCAGTGTCTTTAACACCGGGGAGCTGTTTTTT
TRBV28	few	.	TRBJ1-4	CASSLYGGGNEKLFF	TGTGCCAGCAGTTTATACGGGGGAGGAAATGAAAAACTGTTTTTT
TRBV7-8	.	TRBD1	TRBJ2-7	CASSPGGSYEQYF	TGTGCCAGCAGTCCAGGGGGCTCCTACGAGCAGTACTTC
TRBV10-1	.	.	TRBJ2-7	CASSESQGVYEQYF	TGCGCCAGCAGTGAGTCGCAGGGAGTCTACGAGCAGTACTTC